This note documents a single TCR beta chain sequence. The antigen is unknown. This specimen comes from a study of cytomegalovirus exposure and HLA in healthy donors. Overall study results and limits: Follow-up analysis found HLA locus-dependent TCR association rates, highest for DRB1 and lowest for HLA-C.

The CDR3 consists of 15 residues. CDR1 and CDR2 from the germline V gene are SGHVS and FQNEAQ. The junction had 14 bases not matched to a gene; V was cut back by 7 bases and J by 6 bases. Despite likely unrecorded immune exposures, the donors were nominally healthy at the time of sampling. Both 60 Vbeta primers and 13 Jbeta primers went into the PCR. Repertoires were generated with immunoSEQ multiplex PCR, while TCRdb's copy carries only in-frame clones and drops some. The repertoire holds some 140,000 clones, roughly 70% seen once, with 4.3% in the top ten. Sequenced sample: PBMCs. The chain is built from TRBV7-8 and TRBJ2-5; the match to TRBD1 covers 7 bases. This TCR was sampled from a man younger than 35 in good health and CMV-seropositive. As DNA, the CDR3 is TGTGCCAGCACCACCACCCCCACAGGGGCAAAGACCCAGTACTTC. This sequence encodes CASTTTPTGAKTQYF.